This TCR beta chain was obtained from a study of T cell changes during pregnancy in multiple sclerosis. The data were produced by immunoSEQ multiplex PCR, yet TCRdb's version contains in-frame clones alone and is incomplete. The sample gives over 50,000 clones, 87% of which show up once; 5.3% is in the top ten. The sequence came from a human donor whose cells served as feeder cells for cultures in a pregnancy study. The sequencing sample was made of peripheral blood from another person, used as feeder cells.

The CDR3 DNA is TGTGCCACCAGCATCTACTCGGGGGGGGAGGCAGATACGCAGTATTTT. Its translation: CATSIYSGGEADTQYF. The chain uses TRBV15 and TRBJ2-3; TRBD2 agrees at 8 bases. Germline-derived CDR1 and CDR2 are LNHNV and YYDKDF (reference sequence). J lost 4 bases, V lost 4 bases, and 10 bases had no gene match. The CDR3 length is 16 residues.